This T cell receptor beta chain was recovered during a study of T cell changes during pregnancy in multiple sclerosis. Assay: immunoSEQ multiplex PCR; the TCRdb copy retains only in-frame clones and omits some. The sample lists about 20,000 clones; nearly 90% were seen once. This sequence originates from a female donor in good health, enrolled as a control in a pregnancy study. The material sequenced was CD8+ T cells from peripheral blood mononuclear cells, taken in the second trimester of pregnancy.

This CDR3 reads CASSQDRGHNNEQFF. Written as DNA, the CDR3 is TGCGCCAGCAGCCAAGACAGGGGGCATAACAATGAGCAGTTCTTC. The chain couples TRBV4-1 to TRBJ2-1; 8 bases fit TRBD1. CDR3 size: 15 residues. In germline, CDR1 is MGHRA, CDR2 YSYEKL. V was pared by 0 bases and J by 5 bases, with 3 bases of the junction left unmatched.